This entry describes one T cell receptor beta chain. This entry belongs to a study of CD8+CD57+ T cells in acquired aplastic anemia. Genomic DNA provided the template from which TCR beta VDJ and CDR3 profiles were obtained. Each CDR3 protein is one row after TCRdb ran MiXCR on the reads. The sample includes around 150,000 distinct CDR3 sequences, less than 50% seen only once; the top ten take about 31%. The sequenced patients had an expansion of CD8+CD57+ cells seen by flow cytometry. V gave up 0 bases and J gave up 2 bases, with 12 bases separating them. CDR1 LNHNV and CDR2 YYDKDF come from the germline V gene (reference sequence). CDR3 size: 16 residues.

The V and J genes are TRBV15 and TRBJ2-3; D might be TRBD2 (5 bases). The sequenced material came from sorted CD4+, CD8+, or CD8+CD57+ T cells (not recorded which) from PBMCs. This receptor was taken from a human donor with aplastic anemia. The chain's CDR3 is CATSRDPGRVTDTQYF. For the CDR3, the DNA is TGTGCCACCAGCAGAGATCCTGGGCGGGTCACAGATACGCAGTATTTT. Filled out from reference TRBV15 and TRBJ2-3, the complete variable domain reads DAMVIQNPRYQVTQFGKPVTLSCSQTLNHNVMYWYQQKSSQAPKLLFHYYDKDFNNEADTPDNFQSRRPNTSFCFLDIRSPGLGDTAMYLCATSRDPGRVTDTQYFGPGTRLTVL.